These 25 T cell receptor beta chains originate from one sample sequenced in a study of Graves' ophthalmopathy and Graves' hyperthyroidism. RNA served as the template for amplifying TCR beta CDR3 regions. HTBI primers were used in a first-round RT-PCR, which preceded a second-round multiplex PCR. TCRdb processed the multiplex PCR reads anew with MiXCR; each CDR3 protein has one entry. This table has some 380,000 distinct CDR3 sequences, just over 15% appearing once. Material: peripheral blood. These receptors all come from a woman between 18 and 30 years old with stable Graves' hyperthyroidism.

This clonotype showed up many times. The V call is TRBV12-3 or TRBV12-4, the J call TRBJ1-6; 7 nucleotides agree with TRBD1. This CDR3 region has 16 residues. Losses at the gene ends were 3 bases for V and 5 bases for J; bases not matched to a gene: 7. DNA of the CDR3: TGTGCCAGCAGTTTCGGTAGGGGACAGAATAATTCACCCCTCCACTTT. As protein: CASSFGRGQNNSPLHF.

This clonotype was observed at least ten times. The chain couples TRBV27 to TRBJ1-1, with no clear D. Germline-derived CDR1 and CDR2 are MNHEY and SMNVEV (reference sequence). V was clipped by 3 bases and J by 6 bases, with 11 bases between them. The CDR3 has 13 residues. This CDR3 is CASSFGVSAEAFF. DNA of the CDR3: TGTGCCAGCAGTTTTGGGGTCTCCGCTGAAGCTTTCTTT.

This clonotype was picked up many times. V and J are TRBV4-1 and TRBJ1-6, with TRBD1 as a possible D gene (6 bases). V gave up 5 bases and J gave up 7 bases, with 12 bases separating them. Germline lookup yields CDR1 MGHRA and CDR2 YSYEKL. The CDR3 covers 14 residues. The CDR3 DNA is TGCGCCAGCAGCAACAGGGTTACCAATTCACCCCTCCACTTT. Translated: CASSNRVTNSPLHF.

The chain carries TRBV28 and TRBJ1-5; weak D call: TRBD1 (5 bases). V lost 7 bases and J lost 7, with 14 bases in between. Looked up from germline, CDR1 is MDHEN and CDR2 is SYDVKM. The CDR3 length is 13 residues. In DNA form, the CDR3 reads TGTGCCAGCAAGCAGGGTCTTGGCCAGCCCCAGCATTTT. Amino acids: CASKQGLGQPQHF.

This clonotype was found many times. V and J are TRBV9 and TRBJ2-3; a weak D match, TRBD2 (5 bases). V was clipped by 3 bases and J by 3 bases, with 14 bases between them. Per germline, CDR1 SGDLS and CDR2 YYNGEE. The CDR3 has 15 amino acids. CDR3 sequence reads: CASSDDGGWTDTQYF. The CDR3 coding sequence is TGTGCCAGCAGCGACGACGGAGGTTGGACAGATACGCAGTATTTT.

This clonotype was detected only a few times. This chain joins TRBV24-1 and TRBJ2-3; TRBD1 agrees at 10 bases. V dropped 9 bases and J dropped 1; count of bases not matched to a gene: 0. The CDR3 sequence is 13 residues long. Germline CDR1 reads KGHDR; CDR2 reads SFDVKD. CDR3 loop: CATGTGGTDTQYF. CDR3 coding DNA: TGTGCCACCGGGACAGGGGGCACAGATACGCAGTATTTT.

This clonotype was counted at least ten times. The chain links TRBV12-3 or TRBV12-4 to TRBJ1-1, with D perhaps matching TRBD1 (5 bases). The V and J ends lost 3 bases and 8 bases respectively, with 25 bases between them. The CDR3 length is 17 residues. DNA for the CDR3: TGTGCCAGCAGTTTTCCCCTGTTGATGGGTCAGGGAGGAGAAGCTTTCTTT. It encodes CASSFPLLMGQGGEAFF.

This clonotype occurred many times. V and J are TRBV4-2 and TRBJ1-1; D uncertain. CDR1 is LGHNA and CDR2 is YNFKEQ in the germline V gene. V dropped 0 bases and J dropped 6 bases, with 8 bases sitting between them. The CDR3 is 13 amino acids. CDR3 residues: CASSQDGGAEAFF. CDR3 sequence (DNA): TGTGCCAGCAGCCAAGACGGCGGAGCTGAAGCTTTCTTT.

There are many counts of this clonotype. The CDR3 bases are TGTGCCAGCAGTCCTCTAAGCAGGGGGCGGAGCGGGTATGGCTACACCTTC. Its translation: CASSPLSRGRSGYGYTF. The V call is TRBV6-2 or TRBV6-3, the J call TRBJ1-2; 8 positions agree with TRBD1. V lost 5 bases to trimming and J lost 5 bases; unmatched junction nucleotides: 16. CDR3 length equals 17 residues. Germline V gives CDR1 MNHEY, CDR2 SVGEGT.

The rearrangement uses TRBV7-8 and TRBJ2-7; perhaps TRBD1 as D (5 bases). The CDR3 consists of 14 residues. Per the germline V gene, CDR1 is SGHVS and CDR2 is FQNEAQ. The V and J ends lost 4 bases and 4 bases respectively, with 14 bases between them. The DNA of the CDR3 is TGTGCCAGCAGCTCTCAGGGAACAAAGTACGAGCAGTACTTC. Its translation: CASSSQGTKYEQYF.

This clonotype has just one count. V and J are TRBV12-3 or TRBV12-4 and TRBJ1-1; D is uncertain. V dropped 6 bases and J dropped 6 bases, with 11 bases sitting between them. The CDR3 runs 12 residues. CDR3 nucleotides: TGTGCCAGCAGCCCCAAAAGGGCTGAAGCTTTCTTT. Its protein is CASSPKRAEAFF.

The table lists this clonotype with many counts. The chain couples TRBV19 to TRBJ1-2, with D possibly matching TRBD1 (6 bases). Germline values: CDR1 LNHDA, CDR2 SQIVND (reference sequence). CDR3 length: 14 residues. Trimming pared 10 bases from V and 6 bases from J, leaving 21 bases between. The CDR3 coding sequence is TGTGCCACCTACCCTCCGGGGGCGTCTAATGGCTACACCTTC. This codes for CATYPPGASNGYTF.

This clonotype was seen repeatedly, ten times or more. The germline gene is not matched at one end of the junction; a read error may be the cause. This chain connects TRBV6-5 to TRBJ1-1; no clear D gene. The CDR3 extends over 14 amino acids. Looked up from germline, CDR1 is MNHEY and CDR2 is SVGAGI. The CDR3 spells CTSSYSWGNTEAFF. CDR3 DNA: TGTACCAGCAGTTACTCTTGGGGGAACACTGAAGCTTTCTTT.

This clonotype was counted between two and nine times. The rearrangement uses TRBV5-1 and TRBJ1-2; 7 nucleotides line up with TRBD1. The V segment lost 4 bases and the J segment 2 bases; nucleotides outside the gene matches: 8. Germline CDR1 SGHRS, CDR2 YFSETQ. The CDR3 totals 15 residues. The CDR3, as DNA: TGCGCCAGCAGCCTAACCGACAGGGCCAACTATGGCTACACCTTC. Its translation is CASSLTDRANYGYTF.

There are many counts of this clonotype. CDR3: CAIGGSYEQYF. Here the CDR3 DNA reads TGTGCCATAGGAGGCTCCTACGAGCAGTACTTC. The chain combines TRBV7-2 with TRBJ2-7, with D possibly matching TRBD2 (5 bases). The CDR3 extends over 11 amino acids. V was shortened by 10 bases and J by 0 bases, with 7 bases between the two germline ends. Germline V gene data show CDR1 as SGHTA and CDR2 as FQGNSA.

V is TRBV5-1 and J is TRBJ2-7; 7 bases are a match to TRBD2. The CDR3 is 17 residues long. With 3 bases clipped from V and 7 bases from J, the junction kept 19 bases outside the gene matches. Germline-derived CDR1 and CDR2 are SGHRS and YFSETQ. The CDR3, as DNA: TGCGCCAGCAGCTCCTTCCCGCCCGGGGGGACTCCCATGGAGCAGTACTTC. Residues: CASSSFPPGGTPMEQYF.

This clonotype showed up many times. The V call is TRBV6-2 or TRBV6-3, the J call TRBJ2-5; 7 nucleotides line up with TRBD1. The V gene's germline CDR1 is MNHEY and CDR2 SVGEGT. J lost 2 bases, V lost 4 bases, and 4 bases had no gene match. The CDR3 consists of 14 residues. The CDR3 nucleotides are TGTGCCAGCAGTTCCCCGGGACAGCAAGAGACCCAGTACTTC. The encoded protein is CASSSPGQQETQYF.

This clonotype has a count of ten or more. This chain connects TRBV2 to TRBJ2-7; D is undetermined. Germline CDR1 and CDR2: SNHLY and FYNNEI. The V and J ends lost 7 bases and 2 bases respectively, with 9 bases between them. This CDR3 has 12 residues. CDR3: CASMLSTYEQYF. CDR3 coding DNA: TGTGCCAGCATGCTGTCTACCTACGAGCAGTACTTC.

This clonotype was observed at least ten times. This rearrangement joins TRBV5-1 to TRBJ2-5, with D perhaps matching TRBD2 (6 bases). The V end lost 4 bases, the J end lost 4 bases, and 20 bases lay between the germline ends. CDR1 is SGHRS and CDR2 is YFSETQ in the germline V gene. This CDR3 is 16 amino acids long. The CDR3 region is CASSTNRDSGVETQYF. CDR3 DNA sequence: TGCGCCAGCAGCACGAACCGGGACTCGGGGGTAGAGACCCAGTACTTC.

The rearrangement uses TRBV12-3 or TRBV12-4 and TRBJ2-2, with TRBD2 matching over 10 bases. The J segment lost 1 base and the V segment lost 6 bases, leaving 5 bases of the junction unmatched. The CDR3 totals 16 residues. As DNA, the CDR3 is TGTGCCAGCAGAAAACTAGCGGGGAAGAACACCGGGGAGCTGTTTTTT. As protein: CASRKLAGKNTGELFF.

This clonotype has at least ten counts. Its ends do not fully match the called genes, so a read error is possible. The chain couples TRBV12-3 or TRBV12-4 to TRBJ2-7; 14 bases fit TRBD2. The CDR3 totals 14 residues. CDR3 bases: TGTGCCAGCAGCTTAGGACTAGCGGGGGGCGAGCAGTACTTC. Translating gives CASSLGLAGGEQYF.

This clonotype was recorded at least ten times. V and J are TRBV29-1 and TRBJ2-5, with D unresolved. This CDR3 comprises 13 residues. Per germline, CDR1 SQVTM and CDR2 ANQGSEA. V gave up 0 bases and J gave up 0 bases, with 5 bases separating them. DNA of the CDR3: TGCAGCGTTGAAGACGGCCACCAAGAGACCCAGTACTTC. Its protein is CSVEDGHQETQYF.

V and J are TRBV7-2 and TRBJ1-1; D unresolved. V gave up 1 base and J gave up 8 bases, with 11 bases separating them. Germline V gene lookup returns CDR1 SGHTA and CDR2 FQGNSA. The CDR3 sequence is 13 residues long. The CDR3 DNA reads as TGTGCCAGCAGCTTAGTTTACCCACCGGAAGCTTTCTTT. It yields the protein CASSLVYPPEAFF. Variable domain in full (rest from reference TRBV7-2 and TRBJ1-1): GAGVSQSPSNKVTEKGKDVELRCDPISGHTALYWYRQSLGQGLEFLIYFQGNSAPDKSGLPSDRFSAERTGGSVSTLTIQRTQQEDSAVYLCASSLVYPPEAFFGQGTRLTVV.

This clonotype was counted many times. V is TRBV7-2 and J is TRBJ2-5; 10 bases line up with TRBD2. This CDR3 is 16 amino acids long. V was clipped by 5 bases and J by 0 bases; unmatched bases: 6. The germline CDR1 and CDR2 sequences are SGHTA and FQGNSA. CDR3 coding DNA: TGTGCCAGCAGCCTCGGGACTAGCGCAAACCAAGAGACCCAGTACTTC. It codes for CASSLGTSANQETQYF. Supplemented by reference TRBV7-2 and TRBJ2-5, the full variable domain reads GAGVSQSPSNKVTEKGKDVELRCDPISGHTALYWYRQSLGQGLEFLIYFQGNSAPDKSGLPSDRFSAERTGGSVSTLTIQRTQQEDSAVYLCASSLGTSANQETQYFGPGTRLLVL.

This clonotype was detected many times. CDR3 protein: CASLETQYF. In DNA, the CDR3 is TGCGCCAGTTTAGAGACCCAGTACTTC. The chain combines TRBV5-1 with TRBJ2-5; no definite D call. Germline loops: CDR1 SGHRS, CDR2 YFSETQ. CDR3 length: 9 residues. With 8 bases removed from V and 4 bases from J, the gap between germline ends came to 3 bases.